Sequencing of this T cell receptor beta chain was carried out in a study of blood T cell repertoires in COVID-19. There are 12 residues in the CDR3. With V trimmed by 1 base and J by 15 bases, 4 bases remained unmatched. In germline, CDR1 is MGHRA, CDR2 YSYEKL. In the original processing: For nucleated cells, counts were estimated from reference gene primer amplification. Only in-frame clones appear in the TCRdb table, and some are missing; sequencing was by immunoSEQ multiplex PCR. That table furnishes V, J and clone size, whereas the DNA furnished D and trimming. In the table there are around 230,000 clones, 70% to 90% of which are singletons. Everyone who took part was roughly 18 to 100 years old, and they came from 20 to 25 US areas.

The sample was PBMCs or T cells enriched from blood (not recorded which). The clonotype originates from a woman aged 35 to 49 with acute COVID-19. The J gene is TRBJ1-5, the V gene TRBV4-1, with TRBD1 identical over 9 bases. CDR3 nucleotides: TGCGCCAGCAGCCAAGGGGACAGGGCAATGCATTTT. Residues: CASSQGDRAMHF.